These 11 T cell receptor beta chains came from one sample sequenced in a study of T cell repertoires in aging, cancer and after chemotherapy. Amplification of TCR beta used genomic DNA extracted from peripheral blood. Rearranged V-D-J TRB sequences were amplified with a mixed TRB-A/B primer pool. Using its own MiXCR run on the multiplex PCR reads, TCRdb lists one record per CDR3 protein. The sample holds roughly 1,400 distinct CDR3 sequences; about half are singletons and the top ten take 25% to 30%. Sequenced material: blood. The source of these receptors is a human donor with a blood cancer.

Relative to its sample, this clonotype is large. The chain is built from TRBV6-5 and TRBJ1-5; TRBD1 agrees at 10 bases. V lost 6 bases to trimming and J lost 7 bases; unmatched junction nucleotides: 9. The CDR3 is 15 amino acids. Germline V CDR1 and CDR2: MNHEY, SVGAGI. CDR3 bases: TGTGCCAGCAGGGCCGGGACAGGGGTGTTGCAGCCCCAGCATTTT. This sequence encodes CASRAGTGVLQPQHF.

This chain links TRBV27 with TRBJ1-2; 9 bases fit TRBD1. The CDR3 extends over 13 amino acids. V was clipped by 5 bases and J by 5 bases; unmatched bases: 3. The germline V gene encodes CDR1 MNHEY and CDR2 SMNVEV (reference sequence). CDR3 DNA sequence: TGTGCCAGCAGTCAAGGACAGGGGTATGGCTACACCTTC. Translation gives CASSQGQGYGYTF.

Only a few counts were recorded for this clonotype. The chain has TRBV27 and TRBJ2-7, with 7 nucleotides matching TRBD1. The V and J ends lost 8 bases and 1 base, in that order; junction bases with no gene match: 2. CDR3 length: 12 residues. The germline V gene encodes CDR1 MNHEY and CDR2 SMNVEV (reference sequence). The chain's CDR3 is CASRDRSYEQYF. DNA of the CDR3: TGTGCCAGCCGGGACAGATCCTACGAGCAGTACTTC.

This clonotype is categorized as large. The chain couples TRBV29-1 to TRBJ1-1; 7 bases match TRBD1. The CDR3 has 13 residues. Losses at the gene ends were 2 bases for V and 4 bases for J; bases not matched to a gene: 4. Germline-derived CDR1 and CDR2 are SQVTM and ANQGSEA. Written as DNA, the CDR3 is TGCAGCGTTGAAACAGGGGCGGGCACTGAAGCTTTCTTT. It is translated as CSVETGAGTEAFF.

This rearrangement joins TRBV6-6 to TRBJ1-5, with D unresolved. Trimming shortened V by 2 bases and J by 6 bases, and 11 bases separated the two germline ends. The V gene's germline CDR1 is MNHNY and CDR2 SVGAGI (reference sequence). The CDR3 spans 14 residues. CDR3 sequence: CASSYEGMGQPQHF. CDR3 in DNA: TGTGCCAGCAGTTACGAGGGAATGGGTCAGCCCCAGCATTTT.

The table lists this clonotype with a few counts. The DNA of the CDR3 is TGTGCCTGGAGCGGGGGGACATCCAACCAAGAGACCCAGTACTTC. Its translation is CAWSGGTSNQETQYF. The chain couples TRBV30 to TRBJ2-5, with D possibly matching TRBD2 (7 bases). The germline CDR1 and CDR2 sequences are GTSNPN and SVGIG (reference sequence). The germline V and J ends were trimmed by 3 bases and 0 bases, with 14 bases remaining between them. The CDR3 sequence is 15 residues long.

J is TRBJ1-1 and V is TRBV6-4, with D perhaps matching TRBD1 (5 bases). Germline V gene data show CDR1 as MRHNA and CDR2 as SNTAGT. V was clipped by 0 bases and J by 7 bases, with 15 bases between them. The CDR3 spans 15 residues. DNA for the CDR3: TGTGCCAGCAGTGACTCTGGGGGACCAGGCGTTGAAGCTTTCTTT. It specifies CASSDSGGPGVEAFF.

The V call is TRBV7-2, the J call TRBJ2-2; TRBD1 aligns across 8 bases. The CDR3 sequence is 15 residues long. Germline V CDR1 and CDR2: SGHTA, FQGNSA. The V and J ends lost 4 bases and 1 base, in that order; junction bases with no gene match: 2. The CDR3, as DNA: TGTGCCAGCAGCTCTGGACAGGGGAACACCGGGGAGCTGTTTTTT. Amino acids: CASSSGQGNTGELFF. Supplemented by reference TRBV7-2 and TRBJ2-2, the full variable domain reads GAGVSQSPSNKVTEKGKDVELRCDPISGHTALYWYRQSLGQGLEFLIYFQGNSAPDKSGLPSDRFSAERTGGSVSTLTIQRTQQEDSAVYLCASSSGQGNTGELFFGEGSRLTVL.

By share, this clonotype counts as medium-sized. DNA of the CDR3: TGTGCCAGCAGCGTCGGACAGTCTAACTATGGCTACACCTTC. Protein product: CASSVGQSNYGYTF. The chain combines TRBV7-9 with TRBJ1-2; D possibly corresponds to TRBD1 (6 bases). CDR3 length: 14 amino acids. V was shortened by 5 bases and J by 0 bases, with 10 bases between the two germline ends. The germline V gene encodes CDR1 SEHNR and CDR2 FQNEAQ (reference sequence).

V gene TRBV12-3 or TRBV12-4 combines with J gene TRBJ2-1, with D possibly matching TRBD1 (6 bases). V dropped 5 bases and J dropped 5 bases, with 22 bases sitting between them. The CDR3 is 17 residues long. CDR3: CASSGGPGVGGHNEQFF. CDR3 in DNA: TGTGCCAGCAGTGGAGGCCCCGGAGTAGGGGGTCACAATGAGCAGTTCTTC.

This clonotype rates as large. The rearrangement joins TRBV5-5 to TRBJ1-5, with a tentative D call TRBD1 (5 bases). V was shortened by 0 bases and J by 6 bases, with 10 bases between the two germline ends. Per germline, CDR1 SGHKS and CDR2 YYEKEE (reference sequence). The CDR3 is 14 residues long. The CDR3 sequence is CASSLGMGGQPQHF. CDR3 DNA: TGTGCCAGCAGCTTGGGTATGGGGGGTCAGCCCCAGCATTTT. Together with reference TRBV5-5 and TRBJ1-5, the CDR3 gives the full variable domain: DAGVTQSPTHLIKTRGQQVTLRCSPISGHKSVSWYQQVLGQGPQFIFQYYEKEERGRGNFPDRFSARQFPNYSSELNVNALLLGDSALYLCASSLGMGGQPQHFGDGTRLSIL.